The next 8 T cell receptor beta chains were all read from a single sample in a study of regulatory T cells in long-lasting Graves disease (dated by TCRdb to 2020 to 2023). The receptor library was made with multiplex PCR. TCRdb records Illumina HiSeq 4000 as the sequencer. CDR3 regions were amplified by Arm-PCR with iRepertoire HTBI primers to construct TCR beta libraries. TCRdb's own reprocessing of the public reads used fastp at Q25 and MiXCR and kept productive beta chains. CDR3 protein sequences are deduplicated, and each keeps its most common genes and DNA. The sample data list over 350,000 distinct CDR3 sequences, and around 20% of these were observed just once. The biggest ten clones account for about a fifth of the sample. The time point label on this specimen signifies: persistent/refractory GD, antithyroid drugs over 5 years with positive TRAb. For both TCR sequencing and RNA sequencing, RNA was extracted from PBMCs in TRIzol.

The sequencing used peripheral blood mononuclear cells (PBMCs), collected when the disease was refractory, from a patient treated with antithyroid drugs. These receptors all come from a female donor with Graves disease.

The chain employs TRBV20-1 and TRBJ1-3; no definite D call. CDR3 length: 15 residues. V was pared by 2 bases and J by 3 bases, with 14 bases between. Germline values: CDR1 DFQATT, CDR2 SNEGSKA (reference sequence). For the CDR3, the DNA is TGCAGTGCTAGAACCATGATAGCGCGTGGAAACACCATATATTTT. This translates into CSARTMIARGNTIYF.

With respect to this clonotype: One junction end does not reproduce the germline sequence, and a read error may be involved. V usage is TRBV28 and J usage is TRBJ1-2; no reliable D call. The CDR3 is 12 residues long. Per the germline V gene, CDR1 is MDHEN and CDR2 is SYDVKM. The DNA for the CDR3 is TGTGCCGGCAGTTCCAGTTTGTATGGCTACACCTTC. It codes for CAGSSSLYGYTF.

The rearrangement joins TRBV6-1 to TRBJ2-2; 7 positions agree with TRBD1. Trimming removed 6 bases from V and 1 base from J; junction bases left unmatched: 8. The CDR3 covers 16 residues. CDR1 is MNHNS, CDR2 SASEGT, per germline. CDR3 coding DNA: TGTGCCAGCAGGAACGCAGGGACAGTGAACACCGGGGAGCTGTTTTTT. This translates into CASRNAGTVNTGELFF.

The chain has TRBV7-9 and TRBJ2-7; maybe TRBD2 (5 bases). Between the trimmed V and J ends, which lost 3 bases and 6 bases, there was a span of 15 bases. Germline V lookup: CDR1 SEHNR, CDR2 FQNEAQ (reference sequence). The CDR3 contains 14 residues. CDR3 loop: CASSFGIGLPEQYF. CDR3 in DNA: TGTGCCAGCAGCTTCGGGATTGGGCTTCCCGAGCAGTACTTC.

The chain has TRBV5-4 and TRBJ2-5, with D perhaps matching TRBD1 or TRBD2 (5 bases each). The germline V and J ends were trimmed by 2 bases and 5 bases, with 10 bases remaining between them. Germline V gene data show CDR1 as SGHNT and CDR2 as YYREEE (reference sequence). There are 13 residues in the CDR3. In DNA form, the CDR3 reads TGTGCCAGCAGCTTCGTGGGGGACGAGACCCAGTACTTC. It specifies CASSFVGDETQYF.

CDR3 loop: CASSRTGGEAFF. CDR3 nucleotide sequence: TGTGCCAGCAGCCGGACAGGGGGGGAAGCTTTCTTT. V usage is TRBV27 and J usage is TRBJ1-1; 10 bases map to TRBD1. The germline V gene encodes CDR1 MNHEY and CDR2 SMNVEV (reference sequence). The CDR3 contains 12 residues. V shed 6 bases, J shed 8 bases, and the junction held 3 bases outside the gene matches.

The rearrangement uses TRBV5-1 and TRBJ2-6; D is uncertain. The CDR3 spans 15 residues. Between the trimmed V and J ends, which lost 4 bases and 0 bases, there was a span of 8 bases. CDR1 and CDR2 from the germline V gene are SGHRS and YFSETQ. CDR3: CASSRSDSGANVLTF. The CDR3 DNA is TGCGCCAGCAGCAGGAGTGACTCTGGGGCCAACGTCCTGACTTTC.

CDR3 loop: CSSKGLSGETQYF. In DNA form, the CDR3 reads TGCAGCTCCAAAGGGCTTTCGGGAGAGACCCAGTACTTC. The J gene is TRBJ2-5, the V gene TRBV29-1; D remains ambiguous. CDR3 length: 13 amino acids. The V end was cut by 8 bases, the J end by 4 bases, with 17 bases between. Germline V CDR1 and CDR2: SQVTM, ANQGSEA.